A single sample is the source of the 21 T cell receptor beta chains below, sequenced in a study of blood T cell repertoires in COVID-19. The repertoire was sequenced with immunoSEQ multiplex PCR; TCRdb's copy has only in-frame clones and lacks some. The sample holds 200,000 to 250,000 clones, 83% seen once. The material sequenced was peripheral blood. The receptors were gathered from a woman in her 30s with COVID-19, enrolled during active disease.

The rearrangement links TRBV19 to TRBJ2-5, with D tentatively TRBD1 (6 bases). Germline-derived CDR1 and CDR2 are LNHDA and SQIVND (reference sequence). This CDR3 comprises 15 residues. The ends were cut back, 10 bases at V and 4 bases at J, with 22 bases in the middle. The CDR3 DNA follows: TGTGCCACCTCAGGGGCTTTCAGGGTCAGAGAGACCCAGTACTTC. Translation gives CATSGAFRVRETQYF.

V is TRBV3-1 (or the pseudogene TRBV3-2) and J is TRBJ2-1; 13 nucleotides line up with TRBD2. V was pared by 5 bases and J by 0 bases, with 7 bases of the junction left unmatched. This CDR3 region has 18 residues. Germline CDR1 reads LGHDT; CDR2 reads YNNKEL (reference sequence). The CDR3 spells CASSYGLAGVFSYNEQFF. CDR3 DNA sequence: TGTGCCAGCAGCTACGGACTAGCGGGGGTGTTCTCCTACAATGAGCAGTTCTTC.

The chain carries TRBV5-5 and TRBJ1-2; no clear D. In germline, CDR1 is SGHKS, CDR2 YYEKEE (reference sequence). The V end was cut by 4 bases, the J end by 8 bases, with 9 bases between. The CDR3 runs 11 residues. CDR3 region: CASSETRGYTF. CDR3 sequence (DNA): TGTGCCAGCAGCGAGACTAGAGGCTACACCTTC. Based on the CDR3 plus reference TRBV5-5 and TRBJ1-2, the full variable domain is DAGVTQSPTHLIKTRGQQVTLRCSPISGHKSVSWYQQVLGQGPQFIFQYYEKEERGRGNFPDRFSARQFPNYSSELNVNALLLGDSALYLCASSETRGYTFGSGTRLTVV.

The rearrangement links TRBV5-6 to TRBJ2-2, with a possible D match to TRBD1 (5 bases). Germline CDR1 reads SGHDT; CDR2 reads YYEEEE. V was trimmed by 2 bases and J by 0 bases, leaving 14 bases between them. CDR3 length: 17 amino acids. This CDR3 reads CASSFPAARANTGELFF. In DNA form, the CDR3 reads TGTGCCAGCAGCTTTCCGGCGGCCAGGGCGAACACCGGGGAGCTGTTTTTT.

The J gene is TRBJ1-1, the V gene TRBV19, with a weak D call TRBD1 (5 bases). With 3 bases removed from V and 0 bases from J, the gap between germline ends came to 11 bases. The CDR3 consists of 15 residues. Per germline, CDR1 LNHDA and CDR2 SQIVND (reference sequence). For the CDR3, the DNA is TGTGCCAGTAGTATTTATTCGACAGTGAACACTGAAGCTTTCTTT. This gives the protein CASSIYSTVNTEAFF. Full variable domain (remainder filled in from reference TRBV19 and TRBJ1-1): DGGITQSPKYLFRKEGQNVTLSCEQNLNHDAMYWYRQDPGQGLRLIYYSQIVNDFQKGDIAEGYSVSREKKESFPLTVTSAQKNPTAFYLCASSIYSTVNTEAFFGQGTRLTVV.

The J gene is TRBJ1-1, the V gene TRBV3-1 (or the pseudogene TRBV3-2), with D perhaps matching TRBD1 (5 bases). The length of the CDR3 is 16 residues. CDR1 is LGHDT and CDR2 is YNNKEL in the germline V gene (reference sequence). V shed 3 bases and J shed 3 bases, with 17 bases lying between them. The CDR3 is CASSHRRGSSDTEAFF. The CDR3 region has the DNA TGTGCCAGCAGCCACCGTCGGGGGTCATCTGACACTGAAGCTTTCTTT.

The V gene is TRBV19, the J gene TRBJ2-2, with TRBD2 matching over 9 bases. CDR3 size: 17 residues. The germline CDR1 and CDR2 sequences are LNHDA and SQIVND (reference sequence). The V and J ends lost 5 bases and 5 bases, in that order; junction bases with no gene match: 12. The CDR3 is CASSPRGSGRRTGELFF. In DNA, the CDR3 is TGTGCCAGTAGTCCTCGGGGTAGCGGGAGACGAACCGGGGAGCTGTTTTTT.

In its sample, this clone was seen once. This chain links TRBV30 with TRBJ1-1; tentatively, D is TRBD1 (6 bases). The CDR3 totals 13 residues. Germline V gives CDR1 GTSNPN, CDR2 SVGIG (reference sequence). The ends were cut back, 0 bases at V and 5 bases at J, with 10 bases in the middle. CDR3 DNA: TGTGCCTGGAGTGTACATCAGGGGACTGAAGCTTTCTTT. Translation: CAWSVHQGTEAFF.

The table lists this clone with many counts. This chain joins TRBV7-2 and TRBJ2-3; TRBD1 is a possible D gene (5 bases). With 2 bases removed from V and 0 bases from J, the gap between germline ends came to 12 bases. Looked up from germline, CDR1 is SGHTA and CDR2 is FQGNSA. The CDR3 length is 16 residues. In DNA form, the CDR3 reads TGTGCCAGCAGCTTATGGGGCACTACTAGCACAGATACGCAGTATTTT. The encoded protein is CASSLWGTTSTDTQYF.

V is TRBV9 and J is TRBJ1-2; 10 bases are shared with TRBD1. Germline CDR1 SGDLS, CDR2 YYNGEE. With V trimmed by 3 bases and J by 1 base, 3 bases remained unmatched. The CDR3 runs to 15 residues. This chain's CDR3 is CASSAWDRGNYGYTF. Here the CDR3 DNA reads TGTGCCAGCAGCGCATGGGACAGGGGTAACTATGGCTACACCTTC.

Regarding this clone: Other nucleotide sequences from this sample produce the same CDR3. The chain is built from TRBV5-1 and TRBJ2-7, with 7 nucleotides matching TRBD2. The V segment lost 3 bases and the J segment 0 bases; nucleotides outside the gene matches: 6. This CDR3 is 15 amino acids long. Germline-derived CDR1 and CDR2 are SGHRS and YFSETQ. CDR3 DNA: TGCGCCAGCAGCTGGGCCGGCGGGAGCTCCTACGAGCAGTACTTC. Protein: CASSWAGGSSYEQYF.

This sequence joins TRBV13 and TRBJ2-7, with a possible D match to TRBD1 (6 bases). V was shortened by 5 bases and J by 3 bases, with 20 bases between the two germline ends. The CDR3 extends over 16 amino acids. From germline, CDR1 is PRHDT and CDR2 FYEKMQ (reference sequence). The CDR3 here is CASSVSGDGRHYEQYF. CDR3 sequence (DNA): TGTGCCAGCAGCGTGTCAGGGGATGGCCGGCACTACGAGCAGTACTTC.

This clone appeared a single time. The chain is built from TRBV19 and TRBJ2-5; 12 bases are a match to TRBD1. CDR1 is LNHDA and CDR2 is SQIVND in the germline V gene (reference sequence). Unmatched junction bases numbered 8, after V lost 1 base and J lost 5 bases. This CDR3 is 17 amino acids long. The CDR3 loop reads CASSIGDRGRSGETQYF. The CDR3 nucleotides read TGTGCCAGTAGTATAGGGGACAGGGGGCGCTCGGGGGAGACCCAGTACTTC.

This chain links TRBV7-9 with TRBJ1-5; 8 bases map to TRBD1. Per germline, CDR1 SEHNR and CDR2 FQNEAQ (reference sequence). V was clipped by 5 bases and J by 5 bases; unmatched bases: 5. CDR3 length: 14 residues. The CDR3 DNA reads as TGTGCCAGCAGCCCCGCAGGGGGCCATCAGCCCCAGCATTTT. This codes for CASSPAGGHQPQHF.

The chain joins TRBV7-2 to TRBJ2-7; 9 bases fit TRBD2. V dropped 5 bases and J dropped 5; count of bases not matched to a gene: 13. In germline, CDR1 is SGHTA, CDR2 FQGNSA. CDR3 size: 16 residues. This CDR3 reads CASSQNVAGAVDEQYF. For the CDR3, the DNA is TGTGCCAGCAGCCAAAATGTAGCGGGGGCCGTCGACGAGCAGTACTTC.

The CDR3 sequence is CASSSGRVYEQYF. In DNA form, the CDR3 reads TGTGCCAGCAGCTCGGGCAGGGTCTACGAGCAGTACTTC. V gene TRBV11-2 combines with J gene TRBJ2-7; D possibly corresponds to TRBD1 (5 bases). The V and J ends lost 4 bases and 3 bases respectively, with 10 bases between them. The CDR3 runs to 13 residues. Germline V gene lookup returns CDR1 SGHAT and CDR2 FQNNGV.

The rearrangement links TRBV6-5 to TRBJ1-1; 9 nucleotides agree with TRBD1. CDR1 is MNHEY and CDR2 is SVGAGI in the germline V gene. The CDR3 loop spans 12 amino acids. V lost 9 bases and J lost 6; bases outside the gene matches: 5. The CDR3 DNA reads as TGTGCCAGTGGGACAGGGTTCGCTGAAGCTTTCTTT. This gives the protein CASGTGFAEAFF.

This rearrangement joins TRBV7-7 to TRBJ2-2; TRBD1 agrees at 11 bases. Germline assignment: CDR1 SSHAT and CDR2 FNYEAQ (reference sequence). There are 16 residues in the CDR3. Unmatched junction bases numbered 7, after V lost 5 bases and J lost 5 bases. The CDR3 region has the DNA TGTGCCAGCAGCCCGGCAGGACAGGGGGCTACCGGGGAGCTGTTTTTT. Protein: CASSPAGQGATGELFF.

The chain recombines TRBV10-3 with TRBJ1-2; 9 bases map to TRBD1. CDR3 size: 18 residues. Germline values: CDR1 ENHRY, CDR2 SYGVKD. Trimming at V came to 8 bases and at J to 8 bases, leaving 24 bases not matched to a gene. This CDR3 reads CAILTHQDRGGRKVGYTF. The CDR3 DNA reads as TGTGCCATCTTGACTCATCAGGACAGGGGCGGCCGTAAGGTGGGCTACACCTTC.

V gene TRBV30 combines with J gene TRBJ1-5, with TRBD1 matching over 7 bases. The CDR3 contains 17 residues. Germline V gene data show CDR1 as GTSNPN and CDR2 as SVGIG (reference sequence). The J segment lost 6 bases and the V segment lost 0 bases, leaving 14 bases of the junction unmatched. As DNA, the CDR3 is TGTGCCTGGAGTGTACTAGCGGGAAACAGGGGCGGTCAGCCCCAGCATTTT. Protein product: CAWSVLAGNRGGQPQHF.

The CDR3 loop is CASSVDWQANTEAFF. DNA for the CDR3: TGTGCCAGCAGCGTAGACTGGCAGGCGAACACTGAAGCTTTCTTT. The chain joins TRBV9 to TRBJ1-1; D remains unclear. This CDR3 comprises 15 residues. The germline V gene encodes CDR1 SGDLS and CDR2 YYNGEE. The ends were cut back, 0 bases at V and 1 base at J, with 10 bases in the middle.